Listed below are T cell receptor beta chains from one sample, sequenced in a study of control samples from healthy donors and cancer patients. Clones were sequenced by immunoSEQ multiplex PCR, and TCRdb holds only the in-frame ones, with some missing. The top ten clones hold less than 7% of a sample with 130,000 or so clones, roughly 89% of them seen once. Sequenced input: blood. Receptors originate from a man aged 18 to 30 in good health. CDR3s include the opening cysteine and the closing phenylalanine or tryptophan. The D gene is left open where the match is weak. A row's size may be missing; if present it is once, few, many or a size class.

v_gene	j_gene	abundance	d_gene	CDR3aa	CDR3nt
TRBV19	TRBJ1-6	once	-	CASSITRDSPLHF	TGTGCCAGTAGTATTACCCGGGATTCACCCCTCCACTTT
TRBV18	TRBJ1-1	-	-	CASSTGAITEAFF	TGTGCCAGCTCAACGGGGGCAATCACTGAAGCTTTCTTT
TRBV21-1	TRBJ1-4	few	-	CASSKELLRGGKLFF	TGTGCCAGCAGCAAAGAACTCCTCAGGGGAGGAAAACTGTTTTTT
TRBV4-1	TRBJ1-5	-	-	CASSPRGDSNQPQHF	TGCGCCAGCAGCCCCCGGGGGGATAGCAATCAGCCCCAGCATTTT
TRBV7-2	TRBJ2-3	-	TRBD2	CASSPNSGGASDTQYF	TGTGCCAGCAGCCCAAATAGCGGGGGGGCCTCTGATACGCAGTATTTT
TRBV7-3	TRBJ2-7	-	-	CASSLAGDGEQYF	TGTGCCAGCAGCTTAGCAGGGGATGGGGAGCAGTACTTC
TRBV9	TRBJ1-5	-	TRBD1	CASSVEQGSQPQHF	TGTGCCAGCAGCGTAGAACAGGGGTCGCAGCCCCAGCATTTT
TRBV10-3	TRBJ2-6	-	TRBD1	CAISGQGGSGANVLTF	TGTGCCATCAGTGGACAGGGTGGATCTGGAGCCAACGTCCTGACTTTC
TRBV24-1	TRBJ1-5	-	-	CATRGDGRYNQPQHF	TGTGCCACCAGAGGGGACGGCCGTTATAATCAGCCCCAGCATTTT
TRBV28	TRBJ2-2	-	-	CASSLGRLNTGELFF	TGTGCCAGCAGTTTAGGCCGCCTTAACACCGGGGAGCTGTTTTTT
TRBV6-5	TRBJ1-6	-	-	CASSRGQNNSPLHF	TGTGCCAGCAGTCGAGGACAGAATAATTCACCCCTCCACTTT
TRBV7-2	TRBJ2-3	-	TRBD2	CASSLAVAGRTDTQYF	TGTGCCAGCAGCTTAGCGGTAGCGGGGCGCACAGATACGCAGTATTTT
TRBV7-9	TRBJ1-1	-	-	CASRKDIKNTEAFF	TGTGCCAGCAGGAAGGACATCAAAAACACTGAAGCTTTCTTT
TRBV2	TRBJ1-3	-	-	CASSRQEIIYF	TGTGCCAGCAGTCGACAGGAAATCATATATTTT
TRBV19	TRBJ1-2	-	TRBD1	CASSGTVIYGYTF	TGTGCCAGTAGCGGGACAGTAATCTATGGCTACACCTTC
TRBV11-2	TRBJ2-6	-	-	CASSPLRDYSGANVLTF	TGTGCCAGCAGCCCCCTCCGGGATTACTCTGGGGCCAACGTCCTGACTTTC
TRBV18	TRBJ1-3	-	-	CASSPGMLSGNTIYF	TGTGCCAGCTCACCAGGAATGCTCTCTGGAAACACCATATATTTT
TRBV19	TRBJ1-4	-	TRBD1	CASSIMTGRNEKLFF	TGTGCCAGTAGTATTATGACAGGGAGAAATGAAAAACTGTTTTTT
TRBV9	TRBJ2-5	-	-	CASSVVGEETQYF	TGTGCCAGCAGCGTTGTGGGCGAAGAGACCCAGTACTTC
TRBV5-4	TRBJ2-7	-	TRBD1	CASSFGTGGPYEQYF	TGTGCCAGCAGCTTCGGGACAGGGGGCCCCTACGAGCAGTACTTC
TRBV12-5	TRBJ2-6	once	-	CASGYSGANVLTF	TGTGCTAGTGGCTACTCTGGGGCCAACGTCCTGACTTTC
TRBV9	TRBJ1-1	-	-	CASSVDWELDTEAFF	TGTGCCAGCAGCGTAGATTGGGAGTTGGACACTGAAGCTTTCTTT
TRBV2	TRBJ2-2	-	-	CASRQSGGELFF	TGTGCCAGCAGACAATCAGGCGGGGAGCTGTTTTTT
TRBV6-5	TRBJ1-5	-	-	CASTGATQPQHF	TGTGCCAGCACGGGGGCGACTCAGCCCCAGCATTTT
TRBV20-1	TRBJ2-3	-	-	CSAWFDTQYF	TGCAGTGCTTGGTTTGATACGCAGTATTTT
TRBV11-1	TRBJ1-4	-	TRBD1	CASSLTGDAEKLFF	TGTGCCAGCAGCCTGACAGGGGACGCTGAAAAACTGTTTTTT
TRBV2	TRBJ1-3	-	TRBD1	CASYRGGTGNTIYF	TGTGCCAGTTACAGGGGAGGGACTGGAAACACCATATATTTT
TRBV19	TRBJ1-5	-	-	CASSHRYQPQHF	TGTGCCAGTAGTCACAGGTACCAGCCCCAGCATTTT
TRBV3-1/TRBV3-2	TRBJ2-7	-	-	CASSQEVGAGQYF	TGTGCCAGCAGCCAAGAGGTAGGGGCGGGCCAGTACTTC
TRBV9	TRBJ2-3	-	-	CASSASLADTQYF	TGTGCCAGCAGCGCCAGTCTCGCAGATACGCAGTATTTT
TRBV11-2	TRBJ1-4	-	-	CASSFNLEKLFF	TGTGCCAGCAGCTTTAATCTAGAAAAACTGTTTTTT
TRBV10-3	TRBJ1-3	-	TRBD1	CAISETGGSGNTIYF	TGTGCCATCAGTGAGACAGGGGGATCTGGAAACACCATATATTTT
TRBV10-2	TRBJ1-1	-	TRBD1	CASLGQGVRNTEAFF	TGCGCCAGCTTAGGACAGGGGGTTAGGAACACTGAAGCTTTCTTT
TRBV5-1	TRBJ2-1	-	-	CASSLYRGTALYNEQFF	TGCGCCAGCAGCCTTTACCGGGGGACGGCCCTCTACAATGAGCAGTTCTTC
TRBV7-6	TRBJ2-5	-	TRBD2	CASSLAPTSGGQETQYF	TGTGCCAGCAGCTTAGCCCCCACTAGCGGGGGGCAAGAGACCCAGTACTTC
TRBV7-9	TRBJ2-7	once	TRBD1	CASSRTGGSIEQYF	TGTGCCAGCAGTCGGACAGGGGGGTCTATCGAGCAGTACTTC
TRBV29-1	TRBJ2-1	-	-	CSVEPPLGLFNEQFF	TGCAGCGTTGAACCCCCGTTGGGGCTGTTCAATGAGCAGTTCTTC
TRBV4-1	TRBJ1-1	-	-	CASRHPTGTKPHEAFF	TGCGCCAGCAGACATCCGACAGGAACCAAACCCCATGAAGCTTTCTTT
TRBV6-2/TRBV6-3	TRBJ1-5	few	-	CASSYRGSNQPQHF	TGTGCCAGCAGTTACCGGGGAAGCAATCAGCCCCAGCATTTT
TRBV7-7	TRBJ2-5	-	-	CASSSHPSQETQYF	TGTGCCAGCAGCTCTCACCCGTCCCAAGAGACCCAGTACTTC
TRBV6-2/TRBV6-3	TRBJ2-1	-	TRBD2	CASSKGLGVDEQFF	TGTGCCAGCAGTAAGGGACTAGGGGTCGATGAGCAGTTCTTC
TRBV5-4	TRBJ2-7	-	TRBD2	CASSLDGGVREQYF	TGTGCCAGCAGCTTGGACGGGGGGGTCCGCGAGCAGTACTTC
TRBV24-1	TRBJ2-1	-	TRBD2	CATSGAGDYNEQFF	TGTGCCACCAGTGGCGCGGGGGACTACAATGAGCAGTTCTTC
TRBV11-2	TRBJ1-2	-	TRBD1	CASRSGQGKGYTF	TGTGCCAGCAGGTCGGGACAGGGAAAAGGCTACACCTTC
TRBV5-1	TRBJ2-7	-	-	CASSRKDGTYEQYF	TGCGCCAGCAGCAGAAAGGACGGTACCTACGAGCAGTACTTC
TRBV7-9	TRBJ2-2	-	-	CASSPAGTGELFF	TGTGCCAGCAGCCCGGCCGGTACCGGGGAGCTGTTTTTT
TRBV13	TRBJ2-3	medium-sized	-	CASSYRPDTQYF	TGTGCCAGCAGCTACAGGCCAGATACGCAGTATTTT
TRBV5-1	TRBJ2-5	-	TRBD1	CASSSTGATLQETQYF	TGCGCCAGCAGCTCAACAGGGGCCACCCTACAAGAGACCCAGTACTTC
TRBV6-2/TRBV6-3	TRBJ2-3	-	TRBD2	CASSYPGTSGSTDTQYF	TGTGCCAGCAGTTACCCCGGGACTAGCGGGAGCACAGATACGCAGTATTTT
TRBV11-2	TRBJ1-5	-	TRBD1	CASSPQGVSNQPQHF	TGTGCCAGCAGCCCGCAGGGGGTGAGCAATCAGCCCCAGCATTTT
TRBV5-1	TRBJ1-3	-	-	CASSRKQGSENTIYF	TGCGCCAGCAGCCGGAAACAGGGCTCGGAAAACACCATATATTTT